The 27 T cell receptor beta chains below come from one sample, sequenced in a study of T-cell reconstitution after alpha-beta-depleted transplantation in children. Construction of the TCRbeta library involved unique molecular identifiers. Using its own MiXCR run on the PCR reads, TCRdb lists one record per CDR3 protein. The table lists approximately 210,000 distinct CDR3 sequences, less than 15% of them singletons. Sequenced material: PBMCs from the stem cell graft donor, taken from the stem cell graft. All receptors come from a human donor who donated a stem cell graft to a child with acute lymphoblastic leukemia.

The genes are TRBV5-1 and TRBJ2-1; D is undetermined. Germline CDR1 is SGHRS and CDR2 is YFSETQ. The germline V and J ends were trimmed by 4 bases and 5 bases, with 4 bases remaining between them. This CDR3 is 11 amino acids long. As DNA, the CDR3 is TGCGCCAGCAGCATTAACAATGAGCAGTTCTTC. This codes for CASSINNEQFF.

In this sample, this clonotype turned up many times. The rearrangement joins TRBV5-1 to TRBJ2-2, with TRBD2 identical over 8 bases. Trimming took 4 bases from V and 6 from J; bases not matched to a gene: 11. Looked up from germline, CDR1 is SGHRS and CDR2 is YFSETQ. CDR3 length: 16 amino acids. The CDR3 sequence: CASSQPGLVFAGELFF. CDR3 DNA: TGCGCCAGCAGCCAGCCGGGACTAGTATTCGCCGGGGAGCTGTTTTTT.

The sample holds many counts of this clonotype. This chain connects TRBV10-2 to TRBJ2-4; TRBD2 matches 8 bases. Per the germline V gene, CDR1 is WSHSY and CDR2 is SAAADI. This CDR3 comprises 19 residues. The V gene end was trimmed by 3 bases and the J gene end by 4 bases; junction bases not matched to a gene: 17. This CDR3 reads CASSEQIAGSEEAKNIQYF. In DNA form, the CDR3 reads TGCGCCAGCAGTGAACAGATAGCGGGATCCGAAGAGGCGAAAAACATTCAGTACTTC.

This clonotype has at least ten counts. CDR3 in amino acids: CASSQGDKSTDTQYF. CDR3 DNA sequence: TGCGCCAGCAGCCAGGGGGACAAAAGCACAGATACGCAGTATTTT. The V call is TRBV5-1, the J call TRBJ2-3; TRBD1 aligns across 7 bases. Germline V gene lookup returns CDR1 SGHRS and CDR2 YFSETQ. The CDR3 loop spans 15 amino acids. The ends lost 4 bases at V and 0 bases at J; junction bases unmatched: 5.

J is TRBJ1-1 and V is TRBV6-1, with D possibly matching TRBD1 (6 bases). CDR3 length equals 13 residues. Germline CDR1 MNHNS, CDR2 SASEGT. V lost 7 bases to trimming and J lost 3 bases, with 12 bases between them. The CDR3 reads CASKGGGYTEAFF. Written as DNA, the CDR3 is TGTGCCAGCAAAGGAGGGGGTTACACTGAAGCTTTCTTT.

This clonotype has a count of ten or more. CDR3 bases: TGCAGTGCTAGAGCGGGGCGGGAGGCCACAGATACGCAGTATTTT. Its protein is CSARAGREATDTQYF. The genes are TRBV20-1 and TRBJ2-3, with 8 bases identical to TRBD2. In germline, CDR1 is DFQATT, CDR2 SNEGSKA (reference sequence). Trimming removed 1 base from V and 2 bases from J; junction bases left unmatched: 5. The CDR3 contains 15 residues.

This clonotype was detected many times. The chain joins TRBV19 to TRBJ2-1; 13 positions match TRBD2. J gave up 9 bases and V 4 bases, and 6 bases lay outside the gene matches. There are 15 residues in the CDR3. Germline V lookup: CDR1 LNHDA, CDR2 SQIVND (reference sequence). The CDR3 is CASSRTSGRAGEQFF. The CDR3 region has the DNA TGTGCCAGTAGTAGAACTAGCGGGAGGGCCGGTGAGCAGTTCTTC.

Many counts were recorded for this clonotype. V usage is TRBV29-1 and J usage is TRBJ2-1; 14 bases line up with TRBD2. This CDR3 is built from 14 residues. J was trimmed by 8 bases and V by 5 bases; bases with no gene match: 5. Germline loops: CDR1 SQVTM, CDR2 ANQGSEA. CDR3 amino acids: CSVKGTSGSYEQFF. Here the CDR3 DNA reads TGCAGCGTTAAGGGGACTAGCGGGAGTTATGAGCAGTTCTTC.

The chain couples TRBV6-1 to TRBJ1-2; D unclear. Looked up from germline, CDR1 is MNHNS and CDR2 is SASEGT. The ends were cut back, 1 base at V and 8 bases at J, with 5 bases in the middle. The CDR3 totals 11 residues. DNA for the CDR3: TGTGCCAGCAGTGAAGTCTCGGGCTACACCTTC. As protein: CASSEVSGYTF.

On this clonotype: This may be a read error, as it is one base from a much larger clone. The chain combines TRBV6-1 with TRBJ2-7, with D perhaps TRBD1 or TRBD2 (5 bases each). CDR1 MNHNS and CDR2 SASEGT come from the germline V gene. The CDR3 consists of 14 residues. The CDR3 bases are TGTGCCAGCAGTGACGGGGACGAGCGCTACGTGCAGTACTTC. Its protein product is CASSDGDERYVQYF.

This clonotype was picked up many times. J is TRBJ2-3 and V is TRBV12-3 or TRBV12-4, with 12 bases matching TRBD1. Losses at the gene ends were 3 bases for V and 6 bases for J; bases not matched to a gene: 4. The CDR3 extends over 15 amino acids. The CDR3 spells CASSLGQGASDTQYF. The CDR3 DNA follows: TGTGCCAGCAGTTTGGGACAGGGGGCCAGCGATACGCAGTATTTT.

This clonotype was counted at least ten times. CDR3 DNA: TGTGCCAGCAGCCCTCTAGCGGGAGGGCTTAATAATGAGCAGTTCTTC. Its protein is CASSPLAGGLNNEQFF. This sequence joins TRBV27 and TRBJ2-1; 12 bases align to TRBD2. This CDR3 has 16 amino acids. Trimming removed 6 bases from V and 7 bases from J; junction bases left unmatched: 10. Germline V gene data show CDR1 as MNHEY and CDR2 as SMNVEV (reference sequence).

This clonotype was counted ten times or more. This sequence joins TRBV5-1 and TRBJ1-2, with a weak D call TRBD1 (5 bases). Germline loops: CDR1 SGHRS, CDR2 YFSETQ. There are 14 residues in the CDR3. V lost 2 bases, J lost 6 bases, and 14 bases lay in between. CDR3 nucleotides: TGCGCCAGCAGCTTAGGGGAGACAGACGATGGCTACACCTTC. Its translation: CASSLGETDDGYTF.

This clonotype was counted at least ten times. V is TRBV5-5 and J is TRBJ1-2, with D possibly matching TRBD1 (6 bases). This CDR3 has 14 amino acids. Trimming removed 3 bases at V and 4 bases at J, with 13 bases between. CDR1 SGHKS and CDR2 YYEKEE come from the germline V gene (reference sequence). For the CDR3, the DNA is TGTGCCAGCAGCTCGGGACAAGACAGCTATGGCTACACCTTC. Translated: CASSSGQDSYGYTF.

This clonotype was picked up many times. The J gene is TRBJ1-1, the V gene TRBV5-1; D gene ambiguous. V was pared by 1 base and J by 1 base, with 8 bases between. Germline values: CDR1 SGHRS, CDR2 YFSETQ. The CDR3 is 14 residues long. The CDR3, as DNA: TGCGCCAGCAGCTTGTGGTCGGAGAACACTGAAGCTTTCTTT. This sequence encodes CASSLWSENTEAFF.

This clonotype occurred many times. For the CDR3, the DNA is TGTGCCAGCAGCCGTTCCTTGGCCTCGATCAGGGAGGAGACCCAGTACTTC. The encoded protein is CASSRSLASIREETQYF. The genes are TRBV28 and TRBJ2-5; D might be TRBD1 or TRBD2, each matching 5 bases. V was shortened by 6 bases and J by 5 bases, with 25 bases between the two germline ends. The CDR3 loop spans 17 amino acids. Germline CDR1 is MDHEN and CDR2 is SYDVKM.

The chain uses TRBV20-1 and TRBJ1-4; D is perhaps TRBD1 (5 bases). Germline CDR1 is DFQATT and CDR2 is SNEGSKA (reference sequence). The CDR3 extends over 14 amino acids. Trimming removed 1 base from V and 6 bases from J, with 12 bases in between. In DNA form, the CDR3 reads TGCAGTGCTAGAGGCGGGACTAGGGATGAAAAACTGTTTTTT. Amino acids: CSARGGTRDEKLFF.

The table lists this clonotype with many counts. The chain is built from TRBV29-1 and TRBJ2-7; 10 positions match TRBD2. V lost 7 bases to trimming and J lost 3 bases; unmatched junction nucleotides: 15. Germline CDR1 SQVTM, CDR2 ANQGSEA. The CDR3 covers 16 residues. CDR3 in amino acids: CSAHPKREGQVYEQYF. CDR3 in DNA: TGCAGCGCCCACCCAAAGCGGGAGGGCCAGGTCTACGAGCAGTACTTC.

This clonotype has a count of ten or more. This rearrangement joins TRBV7-2 to TRBJ2-3; perhaps TRBD1 as D (6 bases). The CDR3 has 16 amino acids. Trimming left V 1 base short and J 5 bases short, with 16 bases between. Looked up from germline, CDR1 is SGHTA and CDR2 is FQGNSA. The CDR3 protein is CASSLGSSVRGDTQYF. CDR3 nucleotides: TGTGCCAGCAGCTTAGGCAGTTCCGTCAGGGGAGATACGCAGTATTTT.

This clonotype was found a few times. The chain uses TRBV20-1 and TRBJ2-1; TRBD2 matches at 14 bases. J gave up 10 bases and V 0 bases, and 5 bases lay outside the gene matches. Germline values: CDR1 DFQATT, CDR2 SNEGSKA (reference sequence). The CDR3 loop spans 15 amino acids. The CDR3 DNA is TGCAGTGCTAGAGATTTGGGACTAGCGGGAGCCGAGCAGTTCTTC. It codes for CSARDLGLAGAEQFF.

The V and J genes are TRBV19 and TRBJ2-6; 10 bases map to TRBD1. J was trimmed by 2 bases and V by 3 bases; bases with no gene match: 4. This CDR3 has 17 residues. Per germline, CDR1 LNHDA and CDR2 SQIVND (reference sequence). CDR3 nucleotide sequence: TGTGCCAGTAGTATGGGGACAGGGGTCCCTGGGGCCAACGTCCTGACTTTC. It translates to CASSMGTGVPGANVLTF.

This clonotype was seen a handful of times. The CDR3 nucleotides are TGCAGCGGTATTGTTGACAGGATGAACACTGAAGCTTTCTTT. Protein: CSGIVDRMNTEAFF. The chain uses TRBV29-1 and TRBJ1-1; maybe TRBD1 (6 bases). CDR1 SQVTM and CDR2 ANQGSEA come from the germline V gene. The V end was cut by 7 bases, the J end by 0 bases, with 15 bases between. The CDR3 is 14 amino acids.

This clonotype appeared a few times. This rearrangement joins TRBV7-2 to TRBJ2-5; no clear D gene. V lost 5 bases to trimming and J lost 3 bases, with 13 bases between them. Germline values: CDR1 SGHTA, CDR2 FQGNSA. This CDR3 comprises 14 residues. The DNA for the CDR3 is TGTGCCAGCAGCCCGGCGTACACCAAAGAGACCCAGTACTTC. Its translation: CASSPAYTKETQYF.

This clonotype was counted at least ten times. The chain has TRBV7-2 and TRBJ2-2, with 10 bases lining up with TRBD1. CDR3 length equals 15 residues. The trim removed 4 bases at V and 4 bases at J, leaving 3 bases unmatched. The V gene's germline CDR1 is SGHTA and CDR2 FQGNSA. In DNA, the CDR3 is TGTGCCAGCAGCTGGGACAGGGGAGCCACCGGGGAGCTGTTTTTT. Translating it yields CASSWDRGATGELFF.

This clonotype was counted many times. The chain has TRBV9 and TRBJ2-7, with D perhaps matching TRBD2 (6 bases). Trimming pared 2 bases from V and 0 bases from J, leaving 6 bases between. There are 13 residues in the CDR3. Germline V lookup: CDR1 SGDLS, CDR2 YYNGEE. CDR3 sequence reads: CASSVGSSYEQYF. The CDR3 region has the DNA TGTGCCAGCAGCGTCGGGAGCTCCTACGAGCAGTACTTC. The full variable domain, with the rest looked up from reference TRBV9 and TRBJ2-7, is DSGVTQTPKHLITATGQRVTLRCSPRSGDLSVYWYQQSLDQGLQFLIQYYNGEERAKGNILERFSAQQFPDLHSELNLSSLELGDSALYFCASSVGSSYEQYFGPGTRLTVT.

This clonotype was detected many times. V usage is TRBV29-1 and J usage is TRBJ1-2; 7 positions match TRBD1. Germline assignment: CDR1 SQVTM and CDR2 ANQGSEA. The CDR3 is 16 amino acids. V gave up 0 bases and J gave up 6 bases; unmatched junction bases: 13. CDR3 in amino acids: CSVEESGQVIGDGYTF. The CDR3 DNA reads TGCAGCGTTGAAGAAAGTGGACAGGTCATAGGAGATGGCTACACCTTC. Supplemented by reference TRBV29-1 and TRBJ1-2, the full variable domain reads SAVISQKPSRDICQRGTSLTIQCQVDSQVTMMFWYRQQPGQSLTLIATANQGSEATYESGFVIDKFPISRPNLTFSTLTVSNMSPEDSSIYLCSVEESGQVIGDGYTFGSGTRLTVV.

Regarding this clonotype: This may be a read error, as it is one base from a much larger clone. The rearrangement uses TRBV27 and TRBJ2-2; possibly TRBD1 or TRBD2 for D (5 bases each). Per the germline V gene, CDR1 is MNHEY and CDR2 is SMNVEV (reference sequence). The CDR3 runs 14 residues. CDR3 nucleotide sequence: TGTGCCAGCAGTTTAGCAGATTTGGCCGGGGCGCTGTTTTTT. Translating gives CASSLADLAGALFF.